Shown below are 3 T cell receptor beta chains from a single sample sequenced in a study of Ad26.COV2.S vaccination and SARS-CoV-2 variants. Repertoires were generated with immunoSEQ multiplex PCR, while TCRdb's copy carries only in-frame clones and drops some. The sample comprises about 370,000 clones, 70% to 90% of which are singletons, and roughly 3.5% rests with the top ten. Treatment in this sample: 15 to 20 received Ad26.COV2.S at low or high dose, single or two shots; about 5 received placebo; per-sample allocation not given. The samples date from day 63 after the first vaccine or placebo injection. Sequencing was performed on peripheral blood, taken in a trial of Ad26.COV2.S vaccine versus placebo. The receptors were gathered from a person aged 18 to 59 who received the Ad26.COV2.S COVID-19 vaccine or a placebo.

This rearrangement joins TRBV12-5 to TRBJ1-3; D remains ambiguous. The CDR3 loop spans 14 amino acids. Per germline, CDR1 LGHNT and CDR2 FRNRAP. Trimming removed 6 bases from V and 1 base from J, with 10 bases in between. The CDR3 DNA reads as TGTGCTAGTGGACCGGGCGCTTCTGGAAACACCATATATTTT. The encoded protein is CASGPGASGNTIYF.

The chain couples TRBV4-1 to TRBJ1-2; 12 bases map to TRBD1. The length of the CDR3 is 18 residues. The junction had 9 bases not matched to a gene; V was cut back by 0 bases and J by 4 bases. Germline assignment: CDR1 MGHRA and CDR2 YSYEKL. In DNA form, the CDR3 reads TGCGCCAGCAGCCAAGACCGGGACAGGGGGCGCATTATCTATGGCTACACCTTC. Translation: CASSQDRDRGRIIYGYTF.

This clone was observed a few times. The chain carries TRBV5-8 and TRBJ1-6; D is unresolved. The germline gives CDR1 SGHTS, CDR2 YDEGEE. The V end lost 2 bases, the J end lost 9 bases, and 15 bases lay between the germline ends. The CDR3 runs to 15 residues. The CDR3 sequence: CASSFSTAWGSPLHF. DNA of the CDR3: TGTGCCAGCAGCTTTAGCACGGCGTGGGGTTCACCCCTCCACTTT.